The 27 T cell receptor beta chains below come from one sample, sequenced in a study of CD8+CD57+ T cells in acquired aplastic anemia. The study profiled TCR beta VDJ and CDR3 using genomic DNA as template. TCRdb analysed the reads with MiXCR anew, one entry per CDR3 protein. The data show fewer than 200,000 distinct CDR3 sequences, 71% seen once. Sequenced patients had shown CD8+CD57+ cell expansion by flow cytometry. The specimen sequenced was sorted CD4+, CD8+, or CD8+CD57+ T cells (not recorded which) from PBMCs. These receptors came from a human donor with aplastic anemia.

The chain uses TRBV5-1 and TRBJ2-5; tentatively, D is TRBD2 (6 bases). CDR3 size: 15 residues. V was cut by 4 bases and J by 4 bases, with 17 bases left in between. The germline CDR1 and CDR2 sequences are SGHRS and YFSETQ. The CDR3 DNA sequence: TGCGCCAGCAGCCAAGTCGGGCTAGCGTTAGAGACCCAGTACTTC. Amino acids: CASSQVGLALETQYF.

The V call is TRBV29-1, the J call TRBJ1-2; D is possibly TRBD1 (5 bases). Deletions cut 4 bases from V and 4 bases from J, with 13 bases between. Per germline, CDR1 SQVTM and CDR2 ANQGSEA. The CDR3 loop spans 13 amino acids. CDR3 sequence: CSVVKGNVYGYTF. DNA of the CDR3: TGCAGCGTTGTAAAGGGGAACGTCTATGGCTACACCTTC. The full variable domain, its missing parts supplied by reference TRBV29-1 and TRBJ1-2, is SAVISQKPSRDICQRGTSLTIQCQVDSQVTMMFWYRQQPGQSLTLIATANQGSEATYESGFVIDKFPISRPNLTFSTLTVSNMSPEDSSIYLCSVVKGNVYGYTFGSGTRLTVV.

V gene TRBV19 combines with J gene TRBJ1-2; 7 nucleotides agree with TRBD1. Germline CDR1 LNHDA, CDR2 SQIVND (reference sequence). The CDR3 covers 14 residues. V was clipped by 2 bases and J by 2 bases; unmatched bases: 2. CDR3 protein: CASSITQGNYGYTF. The CDR3 bases are TGTGCCAGTAGTATAACACAGGGGAACTATGGCTACACCTTC.

The rearrangement uses TRBV7-6 and TRBJ2-2, with TRBD1 identical over 7 bases. The CDR3 consists of 14 residues. V shed 5 bases, J shed 1 base, and the junction held 1 base outside the gene matches. The germline V gene encodes CDR1 SGHVS and CDR2 FNYEAQ. The CDR3: CASSRTGNTGELFF. The CDR3 DNA reads TGTGCCAGCAGCAGGACAGGGAACACCGGGGAGCTGTTTTTT.

The CDR3 DNA reads as TGTGCCACCAGCAGAGTTAGCGAGCAGTACTTC. It specifies CATSRVSEQYF. The V and J genes are TRBV15 and TRBJ2-7; D unresolved. Looked up from germline, CDR1 is LNHNV and CDR2 is YYDKDF (reference sequence). V was trimmed by 1 base and J by 6 bases, leaving 4 bases between them. CDR3 length equals 11 residues.

This clonotype was observed a few times. At one of its ends the junction is not consistent with the germline gene, which may arise from a read error. CDR3: CASSRFTSTDTQYF. The DNA of the CDR3 is TGTGCCAGCAGCCGATTTACGAGCACAGATACGCAGTATTTT. This chain connects TRBV5-1 to TRBJ2-3; D uncertain. This CDR3 is 14 amino acids long. The V gene's germline CDR1 is SGHRS and CDR2 YFSETQ.

In its sample, this clonotype was seen a few times. Here the CDR3 reads CSASEVLTGRYEQYF. CDR3 DNA: TGCAGTGCTAGCGAAGTGCTCACAGGGCGCTACGAGCAGTACTTC. The genes are TRBV20-1 and TRBJ2-7; TRBD1 might be the D (6 bases). V was cut by 3 bases and J by 3 bases, with 18 bases left in between. The CDR3 runs 15 residues. CDR1 is DFQATT and CDR2 is SNEGSKA in the germline V gene (reference sequence).

This chain connects TRBV15 to TRBJ1-5, with D perhaps TRBD1 (6 bases). The CDR3 spans 16 residues. Germline V gene lookup returns CDR1 LNHNV and CDR2 YYDKDF (reference sequence). V was cut by 8 bases and J by 0 bases, with 17 bases left in between. CDR3 DNA: TGTGCCACCGCCGAAGGAGGGGGGGATAGCAATCAGCCCCAGCATTTT. Encoded protein: CATAEGGGDSNQPQHF.

This clonotype has only a few counts. The V gene is TRBV7-9, the J gene TRBJ1-5; D remains unclear. The CDR3 length is 12 residues. Trimming stripped 8 bases from V and 5 bases from J, with 10 bases between. Germline loops: CDR1 SEHNR, CDR2 FQNEAQ (reference sequence). CDR3 sequence reads: CASAREDQPQHF. The CDR3 DNA reads TGTGCCAGCGCGAGGGAAGATCAGCCCCAGCATTTT. The variable domain in full, with the rest retrieved from reference TRBV7-9 and TRBJ1-5, is DTGVSQNPRHKITKRGQNVTFRCDPISEHNRLYWYRQTLGQGPEFLTYFQNEAQLEKSRLLSDRFSAERPKGSFSTLEIQRTEQGDSAMYLCASAREDQPQHFGDGTRLSIL.

This clonotype has a count of ten or more. The chain couples TRBV5-8 to TRBJ2-2, with D tentatively TRBD1 (6 bases). CDR1 and CDR2 (germline): SGHTS, YDEGEE. V lost 7 bases, J lost 2 bases, and 18 bases lay in between. The CDR3 totals 16 residues. The CDR3 loop reads CASFKAGVFNTGELFF. The CDR3 DNA follows: TGTGCCAGCTTTAAGGCAGGGGTTTTCAACACCGGGGAGCTGTTTTTT.

The chain couples TRBV19 to TRBJ2-5, with 7 nucleotides matching TRBD1. This CDR3 has 14 amino acids. Germline assignment: CDR1 LNHDA and CDR2 SQIVND (reference sequence). The V segment lost 3 bases and the J segment 6 bases; nucleotides outside the gene matches: 7. CDR3 bases: TGTGCCAGTAGTATTCCCGGGACAGAGAAGACCCAGTACTTC. Its protein is CASSIPGTEKTQYF.

This rearrangement joins TRBV7-3 to TRBJ2-1, with a tentative D call TRBD2 (6 bases). V lost 1 base and J 7 bases, leaving 14 bases between the germline ends. The CDR3 consists of 15 residues. Germline V lookup: CDR1 SGHTA, CDR2 FQGTGA. The DNA of the CDR3 is TGTGCCAGCAGCTTAAGCTCGGCGGGATGGAATGAGCAGTTCTTC. This encodes CASSLSSAGWNEQFF.

This rearrangement joins TRBV5-1 to TRBJ2-7; D is tentatively TRBD1 or TRBD2 (5 bases each). Germline loops: CDR1 SGHRS, CDR2 YFSETQ. V lost 3 bases and J 3 bases, leaving 10 bases between the germline ends. The CDR3 loop spans 13 amino acids. CDR3 nucleotide sequence: TGCGCCAGCAGCTCGGGGACGTACTACGAGCAGTACTTC. It specifies CASSSGTYYEQYF. Combining the CDR3 with reference TRBV5-1 and TRBJ2-7 gives the whole variable domain KAGVTQTPRYLIKTRGQQVTLSCSPISGHRSVSWYQQTPGQGLQFLFEYFSETQRNKGNFPGRFSGRQFSNSRSEMNVSTLELGDSALYLCASSSGTYYEQYFGPGTRLTVT.

The gene calls are TRBV19 and TRBJ1-1, with TRBD1 as a possible D gene (5 bases). CDR3 length: 14 amino acids. Germline-derived CDR1 and CDR2 are LNHDA and SQIVND (reference sequence). V was pared by 7 bases and J by 4 bases, with 16 bases between. The chain's CDR3 is CASNGGGRITEAFF. The CDR3 coding sequence is TGTGCCAGTAACGGGGGGGGTAGGATCACTGAAGCTTTCTTT.

This sequence joins TRBV12-3 or TRBV12-4 and TRBJ2-5; 8 positions agree with TRBD1. The CDR3 is made up of 15 amino acids. The ends lost 5 bases at V and 5 bases at J; junction bases unmatched: 10. The CDR3: CASSQPRRGRETQYF. CDR3 nucleotide sequence: TGTGCCAGCAGTCAACCACGCAGGGGGCGGGAGACCCAGTACTTC.

V gene TRBV12-3 or TRBV12-4 combines with J gene TRBJ2-2; perhaps TRBD1 as D (5 bases). Trimming removed 6 bases from V and 1 base from J, with 9 bases in between. There are 14 residues in the CDR3. Here the CDR3 DNA reads TGTGCCAGCAGAGGGCAGGGGAACACCGGGGAGCTGTTTTTT. Translated: CASRGQGNTGELFF.

This clonotype was recorded a few times. CDR3 protein: CATSRPGRDTQYF. DNA for the CDR3: TGTGCCACCAGCAGACCAGGGAGAGATACGCAGTATTTT. The V gene is TRBV15, the J gene TRBJ2-3, with D tentatively TRBD1 or TRBD2 (5 bases each). Germline V gene sequence: CDR1 LNHNV, CDR2 YYDKDF (reference sequence). The CDR3 is made up of 13 amino acids. The V end was cut by 2 bases, the J end by 5 bases, with 8 bases between.

J is TRBJ1-4 and V is TRBV5-1, with 8 bases fitting TRBD1. V lost 0 bases and J lost 7; bases outside the gene matches: 8. The CDR3 runs 16 residues. Per germline, CDR1 SGHRS and CDR2 YFSETQ. CDR3 loop: CASSLGQQGVGEKLFF. The CDR3 nucleotides read TGCGCCAGCAGCTTGGGACAACAGGGGGTGGGTGAAAAACTGTTTTTT.

V gene TRBV7-9 combines with J gene TRBJ2-3, with a weak D call TRBD2 (5 bases). V was shortened by 8 bases and J by 4 bases, with 13 bases between the two germline ends. Germline CDR1 SEHNR, CDR2 FQNEAQ (reference sequence). The CDR3 has 13 amino acids. This CDR3 reads CASGVGSSDTQYF. The CDR3 DNA is TGTGCCAGCGGTGTAGGGAGTTCAGATACGCAGTATTTT.

This chain connects TRBV7-9 to TRBJ2-3, with 13 bases matching TRBD2. The germline V gene encodes CDR1 SEHNR and CDR2 FQNEAQ (reference sequence). There are 15 residues in the CDR3. V trimming: 9 bases; J trimming: 6 bases; junction bases outside the gene matches: 9. The CDR3 sequence is CARGGLAGEADTQYF. CDR3 DNA sequence: TGTGCCAGGGGAGGACTAGCGGGAGAGGCGGATACGCAGTATTTT. Full variable domain (rest looked up from reference TRBV7-9 and TRBJ2-3): DTGVSQNPRHKITKRGQNVTFRCDPISEHNRLYWYRQTLGQGPEFLTYFQNEAQLEKSRLLSDRFSAERPKGSFSTLEIQRTEQGDSAMYLCARGGLAGEADTQYFGPGTRLTVL.

The chain joins TRBV20-1 to TRBJ1-2; no clear D. The CDR3 runs to 12 residues. V was pared by 6 bases and J by 7 bases, with 15 bases between. Germline V gene lookup returns CDR1 DFQATT and CDR2 SNEGSKA (reference sequence). The CDR3 nucleotides read TGCAGTGCCCCGTTTTCTTTCGGTGGCTACACCTTC. It encodes CSAPFSFGGYTF.

The J gene is TRBJ1-5, the V gene TRBV7-9; no clear D. CDR1 is SEHNR and CDR2 is FQNEAQ in the germline V gene (reference sequence). Trimming stripped 1 base from V and 15 bases from J, with 13 bases between. The CDR3 loop spans 12 amino acids. CDR3 loop: CASSLVYRKSHF. In DNA, the CDR3 is TGTGCCAGCAGCTTAGTGTATAGGAAATCGCATTTT.

V gene TRBV20-1 combines with J gene TRBJ2-7; D may be TRBD1 (6 bases). Trimming took off 2 bases at V and 3 bases at J, with 14 bases between the two ends. The germline gives CDR1 DFQATT, CDR2 SNEGSKA (reference sequence). The CDR3 sequence is 14 residues long. The CDR3 loop is CSARLTGVDYEQYF. The CDR3 DNA sequence: TGCAGTGCTAGACTGACAGGCGTCGACTACGAGCAGTACTTC.

V is TRBV7-2 and J is TRBJ1-2; D unclear. CDR1 SGHTA and CDR2 FQGNSA come from the germline V gene. CDR3 length equals 12 residues. Between the trimmed V and J ends, which lost 5 bases and 4 bases, there was a span of 8 bases. This chain's CDR3 is CASSLGIYGYTF. CDR3 DNA: TGTGCCAGCAGCCTGGGAATCTATGGCTACACCTTC.

In its sample, this clonotype was seen a few times. V and J are TRBV10-3 and TRBJ2-7, with 10 bases matching TRBD2. The germline CDR1 and CDR2 sequences are ENHRY and SYGVKD. V dropped 8 bases and J dropped 0; count of bases not matched to a gene: 1. The CDR3 loop spans 13 amino acids. CDR3 in amino acids: CAIASGSSYEQYF. Written as DNA, the CDR3 is TGTGCCATCGCTAGCGGGAGCTCCTACGAGCAGTACTTC.

The V gene is TRBV20-1, the J gene TRBJ2-5; tentatively, D is TRBD1 (7 bases). CDR1 is DFQATT, CDR2 SNEGSKA, per germline (reference sequence). This CDR3 has 17 amino acids. Trimming took 0 bases from V and 5 from J, leaving 22 bases between them. The CDR3 DNA reads as TGCAGTGCTAGAGATCCCTTCCAGACAGGGAGGAGGGAGACCCAGTACTTC. It yields the protein CSARDPFQTGRRETQYF.

The chain carries TRBV19 and TRBJ2-7; 9 positions agree with TRBD1. Trimming took 4 bases from V and 3 from J; bases not matched to a gene: 1. CDR1 is LNHDA and CDR2 is SQIVND in the germline V gene (reference sequence). This CDR3 contains 13 residues. The CDR3 nucleotides are TGTGCCAGTAGTACGACAGGGGGCTACGAGCAGTACTTC. It yields the protein CASSTTGGYEQYF.